This is a list of T cell receptor beta chains from one sample in a study of blood T cell repertoires in COVID-19. Sequenced by immunoSEQ multiplex PCR; TCRdb stores in-frame clones only, minus some. This sample has 100,000 to 150,000 clones, with more than 85% found just once. Sequencing was performed on peripheral blood. The receptor source for this set is a man aged 50-59 years with COVID-19, enrolled during active disease. CDR3s include the opening cysteine and the closing phenylalanine or tryptophan. The order of the fields is D gene, J gene, clone size, V gene, CDR3 DNA, CDR3 protein. A D gene is named only where the DNA matches it firmly. Clone size is given for some rows only: seen once, a few or many times, or a class if the clone is expanded.

>TRBD1|TRBJ2-5|.|TRBV9
TGTGCCAGCAGCGTAGGACAGGGCGGGGAGACCCAGTACTTC
CASSVGQGGETQYF
>.|TRBJ2-5|.|TRBV18
TGTGCCAGCTCACCATCAGGGGGAGGAGAGACCCAGTACTTC
CASSPSGGGETQYF
>.|TRBJ2-2|.|TRBV28
TGTGCCAGCCGCGAGATAACCGCGAACACCGGGGAGCTGTTTTTT
CASREITANTGELFF
>.|TRBJ2-3|.|TRBV30
TGTGCCTGGAGTTTAGGAAGAGGAAGCACAGATACGCAGTATTTT
CAWSLGRGSTDTQYF
>.|TRBJ1-5|.|TRBV24-1
TGTGCCACCAGTGATACAACTCAGGGAGGTGGCAATCAGCCCCAGCATTTT
CATSDTTQGGGNQPQHF
>TRBD1|TRBJ2-1|.|TRBV2
TGTGCCAGCAGCCGGACAGGGGGCTTTTCCGGGTACAATGAGCAGTTCTTC
CASSRTGGFSGYNEQFF
>.|TRBJ2-2|.|TRBV19
TGTGCCAGTACCCCGCTCGGGGGGCAGGGCGGGGAGCTGTTTTTT
CASTPLGGQGGELFF
>TRBD2|TRBJ2-1|.|TRBV7-2
TGTGCCAGCAGCTACTTAGCGGGAGGAAATGAGCAGTTCTTC
CASSYLAGGNEQFF
>.|TRBJ1-2|.|TRBV28
TGTGCCAGCAGGGATCAGGTCTTGTCGGATGGCTACACCTTC
CASRDQVLSDGYTF
>.|TRBJ2-1|.|TRBV11-2
TGTGCCAGCAGCTTAGGCCCAGGGAATCCGTTCTTC
CASSLGPGNPFF
>TRBD2|TRBJ2-5|.|TRBV6-5
TGTGCCAGCAGTTACTCGGAGCGGGGGGCGAGGGAGACCCAGTACTTC
CASSYSERGARETQYF
>.|TRBJ2-1|.|TRBV9
TGTGCCAGCAGCGGGGGGGGCCCCTCGGGTGAGCAGTTCTTC
CASSGGGPSGEQFF
>.|TRBJ2-3|once|TRBV10-3
TGTGCCATCAGTGAGAGAGCGGGCCAAAGCCCAGATACGCAGTATTTT
CAISERAGQSPDTQYF
>.|TRBJ2-3|.|TRBV2
TGTGCCAGCATAGCTAGCAGGATCACAGATACGCAGTATTTT
CASIASRITDTQYF
>.|TRBJ2-5|once|TRBV9
TGTGCCAGCAGCGTAGCGGCCGGGAGCCACCAAGAGACCCAGTACTTC
CASSVAAGSHQETQYF
>.|TRBJ2-2|.|TRBV5-6
TGTGCCAGCAGCTTACCACAGGGCCGGGCCGGGGAGCTGTTTTTT
CASSLPQGRAGELFF
>.|TRBJ2-7|.|TRBV10-1
TGCGCCAGCAGTAAGCGACAGGACAACTACGAGCAGTACTTC
CASSKRQDNYEQYF
>TRBD2|TRBJ2-2|.|TRBV7-8
TGTGCCAGCAGCTTAGTTCTAGCGGGACACACCGGGGAGCTGTTTTTT
CASSLVLAGHTGELFF
>.|TRBJ2-7|.|TRBV5-8
TGTGCCAGCAGCTTGGATGGGCAGGGTCCGGTCTACTACGAGCAGTACTTC
CASSLDGQGPVYYEQYF
>.|TRBJ2-3|.|TRBV5-4
TGTGCCAGCAGCTTTGCGACAGATACGCAGTATTTT
CASSFATDTQYF
>.|TRBJ2-3|.|TRBV5-1
TGCGCCAGCAGCCCCTGGGCCTCGGGGGCAGATACGCAGTATTTT
CASSPWASGADTQYF
>.|TRBJ2-3|.|TRBV4-2
TGTGCCAGCAGCCTCGGCCCGACGGAGGTTGATACGCAGTATTTT
CASSLGPTEVDTQYF
>.|TRBJ1-4|.|TRBV5-5
TGTGCCAGCAGCTCGAGCATAACGGGAGGTACTGCAACTAATGAAAAACTGTTTTTT
CASSSSITGGTATNEKLFF
>.|TRBJ1-2|.|TRBV5-6
TGTGCCAGCAGCCACAGGGATAGCTACACCTTC
CASSHRDSYTF
>.|TRBJ1-5|.|TRBV6-4
TGTGCCAGCAGTGACGGCAGGGGAGGGTGGGAGCCCCAGCATTTT
CASSDGRGGWEPQHF
>TRBD2|TRBJ2-1|.|TRBV24-1
TGTGCCACCAGTGATTCTGGACTAGCGGGCTCCTACAATGAGCAGTTCTTC
CATSDSGLAGSYNEQFF
>.|TRBJ2-3|.|TRBV5-1
TGCGCCAGCAGCTTTGGGACTAGCACAGATACGCAGTATTTT
CASSFGTSTDTQYF
>TRBD1|TRBJ1-2|.|TRBV27
TGTGCCAGCAGTATCGACAGGGGGGGACTGAACTATGGCTACACCTTC
CASSIDRGGLNYGYTF
>TRBD2|TRBJ2-3|.|TRBV5-1
TGCGCCAGCAGCTTGTATGGGACTAGCGGATCTAGCACAGATACGCAGTATTTT
CASSLYGTSGSSTDTQYF
>TRBD2|TRBJ2-1|.|TRBV11-3
TGTGCCAGCAGCTTAGCGGGAGGGCCGACTCGTGAGCAGTTCTTC
CASSLAGGPTREQFF
>TRBD2|TRBJ2-1|.|TRBV10-3
TGTGCCATCAGTGGCACCGGGACTAGCGGTGAGCAGTTCTTC
CAISGTGTSGEQFF
>TRBD2|TRBJ2-7|.|TRBV11-2
TGTGCCAGCAGCTTAGATGCCGGACTAGCCCTTTTCACCTACGAGCAGTACTTC
CASSLDAGLALFTYEQYF
>TRBD2|TRBJ2-7|once|TRBV11-2
TGTGCCAGCAGGCTGACTAGCGGTGCCTCCTACGAGCAGTACTTC
CASRLTSGASYEQYF
>TRBD2|TRBJ2-5|.|TRBV4-1
TGCGCCAGCAGCCCCCTAGCGGGAGTAGAGACCCAGTACTTC
CASSPLAGVETQYF
>TRBD2|TRBJ2-1|.|TRBV25-1
TGTGCCAGCACCGCTAGCGGGCCTTACAATGAGCAGTTCTTC
CASTASGPYNEQFF
>TRBD1|TRBJ1-1|.|TRBV19
TGTGCCAGTAGTACAGGGGGCGGGAAGAACACTGAAGCTTTCTTT
CASSTGGGKNTEAFF
>TRBD2|TRBJ2-1|few|TRBV2
TGTGCCAGCAGCGCCGGGGGGGCGGTGGATGAGCAGTTCTTC
CASSAGGAVDEQFF
>TRBD2|TRBJ2-1|.|TRBV7-7
TGTGCTAGCAGCTTAGTCGGGACTAGCGGGAGTGAGCAGTTCTTC
CASSLVGTSGSEQFF
>.|TRBJ2-1|.|TRBV6-2/TRBV6-3
TGTGCCAGCAGTTACCCCCCCAGCGACTCCTACAATGAGCAGTTCTTC
CASSYPPSDSYNEQFF
>.|TRBJ1-1|.|TRBV18
TGTGCCAGCTCACCCGACTTGTCTGAAGCTTTCTTT
CASSPDLSEAFF
>TRBD1|TRBJ2-3|.|TRBV5-5
TGTGCCAGCAGCCCGGACAGGGCAGGCGGCACAGATACGCAGTATTTT
CASSPDRAGGTDTQYF
>TRBD1|TRBJ1-2|once|TRBV28
TGTGCCAGCAGGGGGACAGGGGGCAACTATGGCTACACCTTC
CASRGTGGNYGYTF
>.|TRBJ2-1|once|TRBV19
TGTGCCAGTAGTATACAGGGTGGTTCCTACAATGAGCAGTTCTTC
CASSIQGGSYNEQFF